A selection of T cell receptor beta chains follows, all from one sample in a study of tumor-infiltrating lymphocytes in primary liver carcinoma. TCRdb passed the multiplex PCR reads through MiXCR, listing each CDR3 protein once. The sample includes approximately 330,000 distinct CDR3 sequences, about 65% of them seen just once. The sequencing sample was made of peripheral blood. The receptors here all came from a middle-aged man with primary liver carcinoma and hepatitis B virus infection. CDR3s include the opening cysteine and the closing phenylalanine or tryptophan. Each record gives: V gene, D gene, clone size, J gene, CDR3 protein, CDR3 DNA. A D gene is named only where the DNA matches it firmly. The size of a clone is reported for some rows only, either as once, few or many, or as a class for expanded clones.

TRBV5-6	-	-	TRBJ1-5	CASSLAFGRGSKQPQHF	TGTGCCAGCAGCTTGGCATTTGGCAGGGGCAGCAAACAGCCCCAGCATTTT
TRBV4-2	TRBD2	-	TRBJ2-3	CASSQVALLAGATDTRYF	TGTGCCAGCAGCCAAGTGGCACTTCTAGCGGGAGCGACAGATACGCGGTATTTT
TRBV11-1	-	-	TRBJ2-7	CASSSSGINGEQYF	TGCGCCAGCAGCTCCAGTGGGATTAACGGCGAGCAGTACTTC
TRBV4-1	TRBD2	once	TRBJ2-1	CASSQREASGRAGTDNEQFF	TGCGCCAGCAGCCAGAGGGAAGCTAGCGGGAGGGCCGGCACCGACAATGAGCAGTTCTTC
TRBV6-1	TRBD1	-	TRBJ2-5	CASSEGWPGGQETQYF	TGTGCCAGCAGTGAAGGGTGGCCAGGGGGTCAAGAGACCCAGTACTTC
TRBV6-5	-	-	TRBJ1-6	CASSCDGNSSPLHF	TGTGCCAGCAGTTGCGACGGGAACAGCTCACCCCTCCACTTT
TRBV4-3	-	-	TRBJ1-5	CASSQDLISSLRKHSNQPQHF	TGCGCCAGCAGCCAAGATTTGATCTCCAGTCTCCGAAAACATAGCAATCAGCCCCAGCATTTT
TRBV5-6	TRBD1	once	TRBJ2-1	CARSLARDRAYNEQFF	TGTGCCAGGAGCTTGGCCAGGGACAGGGCCTACAATGAGCAGTTCTTC
TRBV6-5	TRBD1	few	TRBJ1-5	CASSPGQGRGSNQPQHF	TGTGCCAGCAGCCCCGGACAGGGAAGAGGTAGCAATCAGCCCCAGCATTTT
TRBV14	TRBD1	-	TRBJ1-1	CASSHRTGITGTEAFF	TGTGCCAGCAGCCATCGGACAGGGATAACGGGCACTGAAGCTTTCTTT
TRBV12-3/TRBV12-4	-	many	TRBJ2-7	CASSRPSYEQYF	TGTGCCAGCAGCCGCCCTTCCTACGAGCAGTACTTC
TRBV6-6	-	-	TRBJ2-1	CANSYSRVYNEQFF	TGTGCCAACAGTTACTCAAGGGTCTACAATGAGCAGTTCTTC
TRBV12-3/TRBV12-4	-	few	TRBJ1-4	CASSPGPSEKLFF	TGTGCCAGCAGTCCGGGGCCTTCGGAAAAACTGTTTTTT
TRBV7-9	TRBD2	-	TRBJ2-1	CANINPWGTSGITNEQFF	TGTGCCAACATCAATCCGTGGGGGACTAGCGGGATTACGAATGAGCAGTTCTTC
TRBV6-5	-	many	TRBJ1-4	CASSYSSAQISNEKLFF	TGTGCCAGCAGTTACTCTTCGGCACAGATCTCCAATGAAAAACTGTTTTTT
TRBV29-1	-	-	TRBJ2-1	CSVRGIGVIEQFF	TGCAGCGTTCGTGGGATAGGGGTCATTGAGCAGTTCTTC